This TCR beta chain was identified in a study of T cells expressing NK-cell markers. As for the study in general: Underlying the TCR beta repertoires were sorted CD3+CD56+NKG2C+, CD3+CD56+NKG2C- and CD3+CD56-NKG2C+ T cells. Most of the eight sequenced donors tested HCMV-seropositive; one tested seronegative.

Notes on the study in general: These same clonotypes (in four donors) also led the CD3+CD56-NKG2C+ fraction.

As regards this clonotype: Its antigen is not identified.

Reanalyzing the 5' RACE reads, TCRdb keeps one entry per CDR3 protein, without DNA. This table holds about 460,000 distinct CDR3 sequences. The receptor was isolated from a woman between 45 and 60 years old in good health. The specimen was blood T cells: a sorted CD56 or NKG2C T cell subset, CD4+ or CD8+ T cells, or bulk PBMC T cells (not recorded which).

CDR3 amino acids: CASSAGLANTDTQYF. The chain is built from TRBV11-3 and TRBJ2-3; lacking DNA, the TRBD2 call made by TCRdb goes unchecked. The CDR3 sequence is 15 residues long. Germline CDR1 and CDR2: SGHNT and YENEEA.